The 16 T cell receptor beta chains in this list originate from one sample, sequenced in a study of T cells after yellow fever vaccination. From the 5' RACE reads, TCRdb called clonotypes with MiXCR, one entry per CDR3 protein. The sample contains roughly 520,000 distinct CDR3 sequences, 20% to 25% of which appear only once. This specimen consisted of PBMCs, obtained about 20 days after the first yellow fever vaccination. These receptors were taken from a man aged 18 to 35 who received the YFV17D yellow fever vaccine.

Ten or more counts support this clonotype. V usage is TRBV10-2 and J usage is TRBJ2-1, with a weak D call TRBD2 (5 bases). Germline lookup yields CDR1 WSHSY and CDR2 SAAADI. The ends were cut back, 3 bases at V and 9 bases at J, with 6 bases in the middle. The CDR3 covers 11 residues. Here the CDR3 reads CASSEGSEQFF. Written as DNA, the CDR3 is TGCGCCAGCAGTGAAGGGAGTGAGCAGTTCTTC.

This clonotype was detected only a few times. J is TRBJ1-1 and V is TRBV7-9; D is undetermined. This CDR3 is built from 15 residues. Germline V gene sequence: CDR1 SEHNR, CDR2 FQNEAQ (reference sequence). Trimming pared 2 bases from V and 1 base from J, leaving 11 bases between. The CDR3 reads CASSLQGRRNTEAFF. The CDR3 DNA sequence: TGTGCCAGCAGCTTACAAGGGAGACGGAACACTGAAGCTTTCTTT.

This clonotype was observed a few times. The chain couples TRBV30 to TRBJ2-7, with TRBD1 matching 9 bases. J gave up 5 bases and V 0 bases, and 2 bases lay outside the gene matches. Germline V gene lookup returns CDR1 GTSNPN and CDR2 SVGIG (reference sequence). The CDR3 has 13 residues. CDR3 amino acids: CAWSVGDRDEQYF. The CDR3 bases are TGTGCCTGGAGTGTAGGGGACAGGGACGAGCAGTACTTC.

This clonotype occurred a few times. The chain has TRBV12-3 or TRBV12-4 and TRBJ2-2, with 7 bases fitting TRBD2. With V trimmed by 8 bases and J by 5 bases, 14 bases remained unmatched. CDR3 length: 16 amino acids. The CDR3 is CASEFLGLGLTGELFF. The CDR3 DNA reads TGTGCCAGCGAGTTCCTAGGACTAGGCCTTACCGGGGAGCTGTTTTTT.

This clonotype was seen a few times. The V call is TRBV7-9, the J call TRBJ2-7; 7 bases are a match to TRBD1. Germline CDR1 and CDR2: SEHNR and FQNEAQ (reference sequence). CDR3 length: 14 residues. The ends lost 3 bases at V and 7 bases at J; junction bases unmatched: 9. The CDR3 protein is CASSFYEGAGEQYF. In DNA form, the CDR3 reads TGTGCCAGCAGCTTTTACGAGGGGGCCGGGGAGCAGTACTTC. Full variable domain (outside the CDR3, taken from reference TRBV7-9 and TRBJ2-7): DTGVSQNPRHKITKRGQNVTFRCDPISEHNRLYWYRQTLGQGPEFLTYFQNEAQLEKSRLLSDRFSAERPKGSFSTLEIQRTEQGDSAMYLCASSFYEGAGEQYFGPGTRLTVT.

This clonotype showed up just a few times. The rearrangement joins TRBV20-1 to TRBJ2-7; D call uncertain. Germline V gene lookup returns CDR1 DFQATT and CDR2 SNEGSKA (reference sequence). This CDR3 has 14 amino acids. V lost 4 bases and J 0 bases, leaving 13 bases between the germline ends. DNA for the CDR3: TGCAGTGCTACTCCGGGTATCCACTCCTACGAGCAGTACTTC. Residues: CSATPGIHSYEQYF.

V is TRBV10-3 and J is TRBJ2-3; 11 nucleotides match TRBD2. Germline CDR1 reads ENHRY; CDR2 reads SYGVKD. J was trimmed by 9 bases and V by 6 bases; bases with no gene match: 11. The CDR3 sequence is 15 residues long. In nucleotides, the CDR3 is TGTGCCATCAGGCCGACTAGCGGGGAGGAGTTGACGCAGTATTTT. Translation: CAIRPTSGEELTQYF.

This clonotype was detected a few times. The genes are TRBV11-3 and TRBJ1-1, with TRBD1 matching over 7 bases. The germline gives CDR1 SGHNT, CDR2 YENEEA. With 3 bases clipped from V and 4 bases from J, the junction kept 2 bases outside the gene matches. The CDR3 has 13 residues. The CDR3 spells CASSFNRGTEAFF. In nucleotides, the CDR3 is TGTGCCAGCAGCTTTAACAGGGGCACTGAAGCTTTCTTT.

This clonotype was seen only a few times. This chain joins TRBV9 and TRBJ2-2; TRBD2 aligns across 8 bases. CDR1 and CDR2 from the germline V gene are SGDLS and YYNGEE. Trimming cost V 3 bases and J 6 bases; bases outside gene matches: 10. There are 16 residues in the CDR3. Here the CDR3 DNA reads TGTGCCAGCAGCGCCTCCGAGCGGGGGCTCGCCGGGGAGCTGTTTTTT. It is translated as CASSASERGLAGELFF.

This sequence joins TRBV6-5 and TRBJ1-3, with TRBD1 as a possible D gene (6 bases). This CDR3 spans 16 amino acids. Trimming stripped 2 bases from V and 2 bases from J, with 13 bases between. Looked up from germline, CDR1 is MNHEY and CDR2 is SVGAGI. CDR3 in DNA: TGTGCCAGCAGTTACCTACAGGGAAGAACTGGAAACACCATATATTTT. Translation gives CASSYLQGRTGNTIYF.

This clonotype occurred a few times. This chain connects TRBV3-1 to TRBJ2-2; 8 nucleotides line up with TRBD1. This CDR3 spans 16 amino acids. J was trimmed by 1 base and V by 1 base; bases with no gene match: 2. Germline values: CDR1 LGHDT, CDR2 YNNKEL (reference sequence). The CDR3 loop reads CASSQAQGVNTGELFF. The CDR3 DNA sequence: TGTGCCAGCAGCCAAGCACAGGGGGTGAACACCGGGGAGCTGTTTTTT.

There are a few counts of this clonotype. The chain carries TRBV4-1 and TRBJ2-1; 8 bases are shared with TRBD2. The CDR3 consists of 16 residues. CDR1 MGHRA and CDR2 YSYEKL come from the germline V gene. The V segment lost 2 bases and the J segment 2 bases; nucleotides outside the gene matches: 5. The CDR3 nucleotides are TGCGCCAGCAGCCAACAAAGCGGGGGACCCTACAATGAGCAGTTCTTC. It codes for CASSQQSGGPYNEQFF.

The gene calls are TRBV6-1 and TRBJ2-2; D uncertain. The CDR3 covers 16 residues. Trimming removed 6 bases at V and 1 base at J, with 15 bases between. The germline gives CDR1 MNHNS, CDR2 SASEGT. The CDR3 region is CASRKGWQENTGELFF. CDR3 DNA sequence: TGTGCCAGCAGGAAAGGGTGGCAGGAGAACACCGGGGAGCTGTTTTTT.

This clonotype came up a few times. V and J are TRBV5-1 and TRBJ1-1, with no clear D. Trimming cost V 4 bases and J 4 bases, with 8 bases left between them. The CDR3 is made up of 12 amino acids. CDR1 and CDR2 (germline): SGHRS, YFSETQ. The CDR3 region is CASSGFGTEAFF. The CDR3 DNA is TGCGCCAGCAGCGGGTTTGGCACTGAAGCTTTCTTT.

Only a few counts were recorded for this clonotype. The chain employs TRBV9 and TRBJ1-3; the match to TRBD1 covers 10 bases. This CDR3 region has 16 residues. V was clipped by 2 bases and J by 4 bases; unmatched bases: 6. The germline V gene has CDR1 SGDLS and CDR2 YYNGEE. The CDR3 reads CASSVRGDRGGNTIYF. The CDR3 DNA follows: TGTGCCAGCAGCGTCCGAGGGGACAGGGGAGGAAACACCATATATTTT.

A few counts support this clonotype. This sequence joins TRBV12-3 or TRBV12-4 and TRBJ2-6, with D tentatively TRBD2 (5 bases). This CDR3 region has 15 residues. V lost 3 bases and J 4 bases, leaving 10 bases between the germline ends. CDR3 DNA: TGTGCCAGCAGTTTCCCCGGGGTAGGGGCCAACGTCCTGACTTTC. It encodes CASSFPGVGANVLTF.